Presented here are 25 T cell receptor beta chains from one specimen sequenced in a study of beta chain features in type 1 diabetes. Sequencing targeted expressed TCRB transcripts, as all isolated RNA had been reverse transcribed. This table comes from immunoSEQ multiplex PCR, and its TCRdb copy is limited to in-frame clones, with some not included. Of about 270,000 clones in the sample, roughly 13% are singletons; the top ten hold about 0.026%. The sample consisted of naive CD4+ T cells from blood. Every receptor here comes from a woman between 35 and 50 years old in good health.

The CDR3 region is CASSPGQGAAGTYEQYF. The CDR3 DNA reads as TGTGCCAGCAGTCCGGGACAGGGGGCGGCTGGGACCTACGAGCAGTACTTC. This rearrangement joins TRBV7-9 to TRBJ2-7; 12 positions match TRBD1. The trim removed 6 bases at V and 2 bases at J, leaving 11 bases unmatched. Germline V CDR1 and CDR2: SEHNR, FQNEAQ (reference sequence). The CDR3 runs to 17 residues.

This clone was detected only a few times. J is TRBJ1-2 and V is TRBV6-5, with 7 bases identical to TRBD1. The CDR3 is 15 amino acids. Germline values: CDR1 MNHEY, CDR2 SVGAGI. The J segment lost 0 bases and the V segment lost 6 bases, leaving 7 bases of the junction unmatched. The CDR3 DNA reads TGTGCCAGCAGCCCAACAGGGGTGGCTAACTATGGCTACACCTTC. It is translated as CASSPTGVANYGYTF.

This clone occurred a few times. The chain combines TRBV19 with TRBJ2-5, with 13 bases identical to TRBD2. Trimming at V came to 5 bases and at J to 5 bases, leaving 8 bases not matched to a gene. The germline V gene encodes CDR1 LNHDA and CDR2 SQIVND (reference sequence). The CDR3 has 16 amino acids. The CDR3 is CASSVLGTSGDETQYF. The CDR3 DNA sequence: TGTGCCAGTAGTGTGCTCGGGACTAGCGGGGATGAGACCCAGTACTTC.

In nucleotides, the CDR3 is TGTGCCAGCAGCTCCCGGGGGGTCTCCTACGAGCAGTACTTC. This sequence encodes CASSSRGVSYEQYF. J is TRBJ2-7 and V is TRBV7-9; 7 nucleotides match TRBD2. Germline lookup yields CDR1 SEHNR and CDR2 FQNEAQ (reference sequence). This CDR3 has 14 amino acids. V lost 4 bases, J lost 0 bases, and 3 bases stayed unmatched.

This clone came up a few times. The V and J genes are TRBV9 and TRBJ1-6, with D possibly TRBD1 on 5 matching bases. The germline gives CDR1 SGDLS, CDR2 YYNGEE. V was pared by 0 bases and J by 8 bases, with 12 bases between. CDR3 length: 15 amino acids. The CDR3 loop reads CASSVASGLDSPLHF. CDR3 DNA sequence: TGTGCCAGCAGCGTAGCGTCAGGGTTGGATTCACCCCTCCACTTT.

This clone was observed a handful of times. The CDR3 here is CASREQGDQYF. The CDR3 region has the DNA TGTGCCAGCAGGGAACAGGGGGACCAGTACTTC. The chain is built from TRBV2 and TRBJ2-7; 8 nucleotides align to TRBD1. The J segment lost 10 bases and the V segment lost 6 bases, leaving 5 bases of the junction unmatched. The CDR3 is 11 residues long. Per germline, CDR1 SNHLY and CDR2 FYNNEI.

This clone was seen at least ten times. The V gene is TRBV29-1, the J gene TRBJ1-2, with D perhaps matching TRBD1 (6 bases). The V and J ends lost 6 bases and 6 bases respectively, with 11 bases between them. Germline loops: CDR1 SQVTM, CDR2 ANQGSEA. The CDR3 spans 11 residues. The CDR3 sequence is CSVNQGNGYTF. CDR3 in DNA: TGCAGCGTGAACCAGGGGAATGGCTACACCTTC.

This chain's CDR3 is CASSAYGSQETQYF. The CDR3 nucleotides are TGTGCCAGCAGCGCCTACGGGAGCCAAGAGACCCAGTACTTC. This chain joins TRBV9 and TRBJ2-5; a weak D match, TRBD2 (6 bases). Trimming removed 3 bases from V and 1 base from J, with 10 bases in between. The CDR3 is 14 amino acids. The germline CDR1 and CDR2 sequences are SGDLS and YYNGEE.

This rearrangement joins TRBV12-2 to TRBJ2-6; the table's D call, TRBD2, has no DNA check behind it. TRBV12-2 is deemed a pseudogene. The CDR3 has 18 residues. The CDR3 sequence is CASRLPPCGATGANVLTF. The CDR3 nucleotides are TGTGCAAGTCGCTTACCCCCTTGCGGGGCGACTGGGGCCAACGTCCTGACTTTC.

This CDR3 is CAAARGTVNTEAFF. The CDR3 DNA is TGTGCTGCCGCCAGGGGGACGGTGAACACTGAAGCTTTCTTT. V usage is TRBV5-5 and J usage is TRBJ1-1, with 7 positions matching TRBD1. CDR1 SGHKS and CDR2 YYEKEE come from the germline V gene (reference sequence). This CDR3 has 14 residues.

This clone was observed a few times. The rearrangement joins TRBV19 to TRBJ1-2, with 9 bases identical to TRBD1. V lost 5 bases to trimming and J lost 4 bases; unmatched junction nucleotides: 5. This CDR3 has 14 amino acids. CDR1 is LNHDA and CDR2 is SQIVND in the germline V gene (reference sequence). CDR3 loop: CASSSGQGFYGYTF. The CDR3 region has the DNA TGTGCCAGTAGTTCGGGACAGGGCTTCTATGGCTACACCTTC.

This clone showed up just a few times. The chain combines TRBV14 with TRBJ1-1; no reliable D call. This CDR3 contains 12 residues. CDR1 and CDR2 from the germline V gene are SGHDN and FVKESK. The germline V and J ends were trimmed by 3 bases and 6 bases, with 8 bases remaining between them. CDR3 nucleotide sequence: TGTGCCAGCAGCCATGAGTTCTCTGAAGCTTTCTTT. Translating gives CASSHEFSEAFF.

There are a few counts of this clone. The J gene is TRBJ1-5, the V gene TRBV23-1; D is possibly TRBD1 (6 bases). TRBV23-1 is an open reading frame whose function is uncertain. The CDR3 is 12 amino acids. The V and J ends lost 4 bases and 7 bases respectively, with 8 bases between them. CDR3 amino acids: CASSPQGQPQHF. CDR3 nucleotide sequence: TGCGCCAGCAGTCCACAGGGCCAGCCCCAGCATTTT.

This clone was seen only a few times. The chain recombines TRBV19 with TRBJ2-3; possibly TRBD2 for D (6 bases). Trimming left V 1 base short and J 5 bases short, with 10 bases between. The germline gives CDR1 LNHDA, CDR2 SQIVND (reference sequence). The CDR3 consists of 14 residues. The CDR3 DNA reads TGTGCCAGTAGTATAGGGGGACTGTTAGATACGCAGTATTTT. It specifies CASSIGGLLDTQYF.

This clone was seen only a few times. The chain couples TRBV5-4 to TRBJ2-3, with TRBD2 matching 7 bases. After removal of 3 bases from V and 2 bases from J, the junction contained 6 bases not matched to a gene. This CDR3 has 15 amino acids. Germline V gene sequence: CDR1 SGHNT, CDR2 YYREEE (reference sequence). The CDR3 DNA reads TGTGCCAGCAGCTACGGGGGGATCAACACAGATACGCAGTATTTT. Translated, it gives CASSYGGINTDTQYF.

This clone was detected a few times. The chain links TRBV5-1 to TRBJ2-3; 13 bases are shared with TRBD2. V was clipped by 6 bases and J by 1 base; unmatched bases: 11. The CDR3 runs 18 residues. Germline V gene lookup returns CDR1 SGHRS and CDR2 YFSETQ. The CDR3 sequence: CASISGTSGARGTDTQYF. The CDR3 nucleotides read TGCGCCAGCATCTCCGGGACTAGCGGGGCTCGGGGCACAGATACGCAGTATTTT.

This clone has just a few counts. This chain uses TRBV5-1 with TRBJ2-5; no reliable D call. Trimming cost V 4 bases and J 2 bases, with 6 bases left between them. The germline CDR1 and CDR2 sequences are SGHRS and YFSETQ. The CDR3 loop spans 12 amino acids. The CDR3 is CASSVFQETQYF. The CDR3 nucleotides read TGCGCCAGCAGCGTCTTTCAAGAGACCCAGTACTTC.

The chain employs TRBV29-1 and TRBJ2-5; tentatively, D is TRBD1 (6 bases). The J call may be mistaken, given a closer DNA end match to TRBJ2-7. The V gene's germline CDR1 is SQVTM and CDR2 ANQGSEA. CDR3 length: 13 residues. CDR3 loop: CSVVQGTSYEQYF. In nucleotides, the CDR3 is TGCAGCGTTGTACAGGGCACATCCTACGAGCAGTACTTC.

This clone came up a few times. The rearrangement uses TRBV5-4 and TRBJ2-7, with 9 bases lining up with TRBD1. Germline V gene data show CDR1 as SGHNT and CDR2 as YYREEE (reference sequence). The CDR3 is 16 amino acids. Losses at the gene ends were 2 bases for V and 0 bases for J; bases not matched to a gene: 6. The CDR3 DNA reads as TGTGCCAGCAGCTTACTAGGGACAGGGACCTCCTACGAGCAGTACTTC. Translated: CASSLLGTGTSYEQYF. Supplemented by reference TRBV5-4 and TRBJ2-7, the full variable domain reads ETGVTQSPTHLIKTRGQQVTLRCSSQSGHNTVSWYQQALGQGPQFIFQYYREEENGRGNFPPRFSGLQFPNYSSELNVNALELDDSALYLCASSLLGTGTSYEQYFGPGTRLTVT.

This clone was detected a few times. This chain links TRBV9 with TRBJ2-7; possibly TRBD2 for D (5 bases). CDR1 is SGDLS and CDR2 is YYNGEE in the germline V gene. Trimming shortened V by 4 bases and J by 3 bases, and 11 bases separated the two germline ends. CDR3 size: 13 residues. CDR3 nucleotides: TGTGCCAGCAGCCCACCCGGGGACTACGAGCAGTACTTC. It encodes CASSPPGDYEQYF.

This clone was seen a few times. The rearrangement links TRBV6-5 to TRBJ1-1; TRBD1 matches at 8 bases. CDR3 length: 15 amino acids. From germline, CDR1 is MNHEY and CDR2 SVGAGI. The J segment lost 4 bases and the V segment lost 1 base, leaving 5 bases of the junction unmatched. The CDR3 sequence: CASSYWNTGGTEAFF. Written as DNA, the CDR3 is TGTGCCAGCAGTTACTGGAACACAGGGGGCACTGAAGCTTTCTTT.

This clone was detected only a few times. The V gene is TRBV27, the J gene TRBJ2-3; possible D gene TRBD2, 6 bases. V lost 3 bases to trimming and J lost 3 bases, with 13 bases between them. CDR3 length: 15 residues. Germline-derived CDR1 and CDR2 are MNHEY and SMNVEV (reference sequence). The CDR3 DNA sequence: TGTGCCAGCAGTTTTGGAGGGGTTGGGACAGATACGCAGTATTTT. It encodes CASSFGGVGTDTQYF.

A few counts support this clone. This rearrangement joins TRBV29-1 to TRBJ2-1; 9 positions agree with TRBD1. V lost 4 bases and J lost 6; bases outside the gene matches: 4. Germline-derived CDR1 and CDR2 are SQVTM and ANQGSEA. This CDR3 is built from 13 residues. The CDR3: CSVAGQGLNEQFF. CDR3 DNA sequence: TGCAGCGTTGCGGGACAGGGCCTCAATGAGCAGTTCTTC.

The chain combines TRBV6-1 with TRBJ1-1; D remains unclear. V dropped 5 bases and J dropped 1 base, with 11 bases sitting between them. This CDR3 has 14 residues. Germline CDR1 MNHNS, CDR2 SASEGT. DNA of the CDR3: TGTGCCAGCAGTACCCACAGCGGGAACACTGAAGCTTTCTTT. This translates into CASSTHSGNTEAFF.

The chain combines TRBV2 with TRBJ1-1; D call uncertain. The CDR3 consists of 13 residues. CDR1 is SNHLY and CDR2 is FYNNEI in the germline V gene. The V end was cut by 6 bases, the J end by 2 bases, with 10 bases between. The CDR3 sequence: CASSAQVNTEAFF. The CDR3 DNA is TGTGCCAGCAGCGCTCAGGTAAACACTGAAGCTTTCTTT. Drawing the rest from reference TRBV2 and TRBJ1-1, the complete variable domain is EPEVTQTPSHQVTQMGQEVILRCVPISNHLYFYWYRQILGQKVEFLVSFYNNEISEKSEIFDDQFSVERPDGSNFTLKIRSTKLEDSAMYFCASSAQVNTEAFFGQGTRLTVV.